The 4 T cell receptor beta chains presented below share a single source sample, sequenced in a study of blood T cell repertoires in COVID-19. TCRdb keeps only in-frame clones here, not all; method: immunoSEQ multiplex PCR. The sample includes approximately 530,000 clones, around nine tenths of them seen just once. The sequenced sample consisted of peripheral blood. The receptors were sampled from a woman aged 45-60 years with COVID-19, enrolled during active disease.

This chain uses TRBV3-1 (or the pseudogene TRBV3-2) with TRBJ1-5; a possible D gene is TRBD1 (5 bases). CDR1 LGHDT and CDR2 YNNKEL come from the germline V gene (reference sequence). The CDR3 sequence is 15 residues long. V lost 1 base and J lost 1, with 8 bases in between. CDR3 nucleotide sequence: TGTGCCAGCAGCCAAGGGGGCGCGAGCAATCAGCCCCAGCATTTT. This translates into CASSQGGASNQPQHF.

This chain links TRBV19 with TRBJ2-6, with D uncertain. Germline loops: CDR1 LNHDA, CDR2 SQIVND (reference sequence). The CDR3 has 16 residues. Trimming cost V 3 bases and J 4 bases, with 13 bases left between them. CDR3 nucleotide sequence: TGTGCCAGTAGTATGATAGATGGAGCGGGGGCCAACGTCCTGACTTTC. This codes for CASSMIDGAGANVLTF. Drawing the rest from reference TRBV19 and TRBJ2-6, the complete variable domain is DGGITQSPKYLFRKEGQNVTLSCEQNLNHDAMYWYRQDPGQGLRLIYYSQIVNDFQKGDIAEGYSVSREKKESFPLTVTSAQKNPTAFYLCASSMIDGAGANVLTFGAGSRLTVL.

This clone was counted a single time. This sequence joins TRBV6-5 and TRBJ1-6; a weak D match, TRBD1 (5 bases). Per germline, CDR1 MNHEY and CDR2 SVGAGI. This CDR3 has 15 amino acids. Between the trimmed V and J ends, which lost 10 bases and 5 bases, there was a span of 18 bases. CDR3 in amino acids: CATAPHDSNNSPLHF. The CDR3 bases are TGTGCCACAGCCCCCCACGACAGTAATAATTCACCCCTCCACTTT.

The genes are TRBV10-2 and TRBJ1-2, with D possibly TRBD1 on 6 matching bases. V was trimmed by 0 bases and J by 3 bases, leaving 14 bases between them. From germline, CDR1 is WSHSY and CDR2 SAAADI. CDR3 length equals 16 residues. The CDR3 bases are TGCGCCAGCAGTGAGTCCGGGCAGGGGTTCGACTATGGCTACACCTTC. This codes for CASSESGQGFDYGYTF.